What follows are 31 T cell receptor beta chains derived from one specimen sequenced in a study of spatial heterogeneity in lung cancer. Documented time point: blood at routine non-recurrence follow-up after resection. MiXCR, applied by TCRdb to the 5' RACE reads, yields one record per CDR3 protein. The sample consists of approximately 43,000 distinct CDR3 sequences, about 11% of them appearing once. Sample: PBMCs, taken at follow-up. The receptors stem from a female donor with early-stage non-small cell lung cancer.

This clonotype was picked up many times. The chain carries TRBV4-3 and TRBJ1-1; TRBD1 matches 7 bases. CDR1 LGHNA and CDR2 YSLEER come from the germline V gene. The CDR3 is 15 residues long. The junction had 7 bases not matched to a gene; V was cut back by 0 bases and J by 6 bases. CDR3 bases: TGCGCCAGCAGCCAAGACCCCGACAGGGTTTCTGAAGCTTTCTTT. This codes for CASSQDPDRVSEAFF.

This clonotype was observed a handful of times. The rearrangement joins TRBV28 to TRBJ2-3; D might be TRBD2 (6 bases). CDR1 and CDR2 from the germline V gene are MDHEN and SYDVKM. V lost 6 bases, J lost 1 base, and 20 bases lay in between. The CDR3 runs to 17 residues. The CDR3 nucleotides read TGTGCCAGCAGCTGGGCCCGGGACTCCTCTGGCACAGATACGCAGTATTTT. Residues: CASSWARDSSGTDTQYF.

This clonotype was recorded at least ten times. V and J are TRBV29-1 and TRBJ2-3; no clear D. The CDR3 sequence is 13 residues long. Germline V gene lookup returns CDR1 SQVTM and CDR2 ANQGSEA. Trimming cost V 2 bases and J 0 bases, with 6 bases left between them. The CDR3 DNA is TGCAGCGTTGAAATACCTAGCACAGATACGCAGTATTTT. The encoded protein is CSVEIPSTDTQYF.

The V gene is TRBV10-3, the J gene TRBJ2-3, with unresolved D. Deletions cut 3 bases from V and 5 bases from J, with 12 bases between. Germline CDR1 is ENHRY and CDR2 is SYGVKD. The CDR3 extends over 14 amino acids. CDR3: CAISERSNGDTQYF. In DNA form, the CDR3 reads TGTGCCATCAGTGAAAGGTCTAATGGAGATACGCAGTATTTT.

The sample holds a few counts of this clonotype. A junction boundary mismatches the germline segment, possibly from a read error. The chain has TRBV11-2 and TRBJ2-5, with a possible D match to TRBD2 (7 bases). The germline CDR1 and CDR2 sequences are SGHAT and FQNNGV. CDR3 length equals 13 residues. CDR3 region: CASSLVRRGQEDF. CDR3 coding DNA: TGTGCCAGCAGCTTAGTGCGGCGGGGGCAGGAGGACTTC.

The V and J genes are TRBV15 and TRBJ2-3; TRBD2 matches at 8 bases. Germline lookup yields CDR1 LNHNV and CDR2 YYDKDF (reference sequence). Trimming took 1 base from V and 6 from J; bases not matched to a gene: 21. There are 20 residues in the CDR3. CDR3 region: CATSRGPVGLASFGPDTQYF. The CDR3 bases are TGTGCCACCAGCAGAGGCCCGGTCGGACTAGCTAGCTTTGGGCCTGATACGCAGTATTTT.

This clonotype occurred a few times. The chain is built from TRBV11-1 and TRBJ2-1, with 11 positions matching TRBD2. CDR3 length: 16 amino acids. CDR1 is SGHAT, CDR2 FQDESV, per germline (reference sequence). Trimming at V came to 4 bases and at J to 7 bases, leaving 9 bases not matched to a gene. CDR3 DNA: TGTGCCAGCAGCTCAGGGACTAGCGGAGCGTTAAATGAGCAGTTCTTC. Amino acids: CASSSGTSGALNEQFF.

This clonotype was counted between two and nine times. This CDR3 reads CASSFELQETQYF. CDR3 nucleotides: TGTGCCAGCAGCTTTGAGCTCCAAGAGACCCAGTACTTC. This chain links TRBV7-3 with TRBJ2-5; D is ambiguous. This CDR3 region has 13 residues. CDR1 is SGHTA, CDR2 FQGTGA, per germline. The germline V and J ends were trimmed by 3 bases and 1 base, with 6 bases remaining between them.

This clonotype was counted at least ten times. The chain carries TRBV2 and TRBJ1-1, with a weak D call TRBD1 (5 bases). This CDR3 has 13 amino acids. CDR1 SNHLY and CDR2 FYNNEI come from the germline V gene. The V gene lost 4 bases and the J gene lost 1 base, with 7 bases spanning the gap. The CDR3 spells CASSVQGNTEAFF. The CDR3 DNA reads TGTGCCAGCAGTGTCCAGGGGAACACTGAAGCTTTCTTT.

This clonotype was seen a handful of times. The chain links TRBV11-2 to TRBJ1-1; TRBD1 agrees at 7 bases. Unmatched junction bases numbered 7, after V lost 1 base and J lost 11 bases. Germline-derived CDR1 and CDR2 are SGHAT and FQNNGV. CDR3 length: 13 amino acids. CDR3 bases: TGTGCCAGCAGCTTAGCCGGGACAGCCCGGGCTTTCTTT. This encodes CASSLAGTARAFF.

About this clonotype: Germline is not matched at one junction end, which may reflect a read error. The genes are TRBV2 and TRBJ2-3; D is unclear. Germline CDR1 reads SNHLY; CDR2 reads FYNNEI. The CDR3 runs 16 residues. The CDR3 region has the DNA TGTGCCAGCAGGGAAGTGATGTACTCCTCCACAGATACGCAGTATTTT. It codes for CASREVMYSSTDTQYF.

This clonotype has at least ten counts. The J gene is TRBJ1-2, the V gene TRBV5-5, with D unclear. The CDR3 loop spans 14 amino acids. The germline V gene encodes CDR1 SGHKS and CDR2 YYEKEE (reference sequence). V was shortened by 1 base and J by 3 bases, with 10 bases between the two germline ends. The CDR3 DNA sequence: TGTGCCAGCAGCTTGTTCCGTTCCGACTATGGCTACACCTTC. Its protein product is CASSLFRSDYGYTF.

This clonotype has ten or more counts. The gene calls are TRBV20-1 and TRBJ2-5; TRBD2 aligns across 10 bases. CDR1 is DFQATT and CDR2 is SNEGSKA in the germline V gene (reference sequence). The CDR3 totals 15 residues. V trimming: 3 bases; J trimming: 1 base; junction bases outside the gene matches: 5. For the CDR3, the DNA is TGCAGTGCTAGCAAACTAGCGGGACGCCAAGAGACCCAGTACTTC. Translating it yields CSASKLAGRQETQYF.

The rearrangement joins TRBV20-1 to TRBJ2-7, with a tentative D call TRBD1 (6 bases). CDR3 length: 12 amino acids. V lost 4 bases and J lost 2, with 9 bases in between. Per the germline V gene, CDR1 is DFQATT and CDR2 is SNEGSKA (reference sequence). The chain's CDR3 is CSAKTGPYEQYF. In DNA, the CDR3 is TGCAGTGCTAAGACAGGTCCCTACGAGCAGTACTTC.

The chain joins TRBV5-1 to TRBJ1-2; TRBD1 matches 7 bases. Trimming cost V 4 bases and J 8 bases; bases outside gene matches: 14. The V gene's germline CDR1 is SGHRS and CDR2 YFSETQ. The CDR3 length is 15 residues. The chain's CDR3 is CASSPGQAPLSGYTF. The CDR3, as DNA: TGCGCCAGCAGCCCTGGACAGGCCCCTCTCTCGGGCTACACCTTC. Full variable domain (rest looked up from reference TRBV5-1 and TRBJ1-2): KAGVTQTPRYLIKTRGQQVTLSCSPISGHRSVSWYQQTPGQGLQFLFEYFSETQRNKGNFPGRFSGRQFSNSRSEMNVSTLELGDSALYLCASSPGQAPLSGYTFGSGTRLTVV.

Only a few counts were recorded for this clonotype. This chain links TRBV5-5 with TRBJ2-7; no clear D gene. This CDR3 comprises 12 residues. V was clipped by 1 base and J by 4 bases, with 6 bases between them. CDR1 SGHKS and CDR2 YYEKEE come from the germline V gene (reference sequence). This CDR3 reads CASSLRSYEQYF. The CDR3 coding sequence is TGTGCCAGCAGCTTGAGGTCATACGAGCAGTACTTC.

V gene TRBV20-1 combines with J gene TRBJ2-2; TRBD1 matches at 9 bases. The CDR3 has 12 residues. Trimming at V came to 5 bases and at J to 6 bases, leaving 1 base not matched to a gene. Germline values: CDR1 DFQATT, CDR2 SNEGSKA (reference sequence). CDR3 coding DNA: TGCAGTGCTGGACAGGGGCCCGGGGAGCTGTTTTTT. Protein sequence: CSAGQGPGELFF.

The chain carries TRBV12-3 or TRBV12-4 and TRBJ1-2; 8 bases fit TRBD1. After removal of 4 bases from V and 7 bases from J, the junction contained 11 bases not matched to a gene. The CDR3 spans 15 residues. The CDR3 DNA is TGTGCCAGCAGTTCCGCGGGGACAGGAATTGTTGGCTACACCTTC. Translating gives CASSSAGTGIVGYTF.

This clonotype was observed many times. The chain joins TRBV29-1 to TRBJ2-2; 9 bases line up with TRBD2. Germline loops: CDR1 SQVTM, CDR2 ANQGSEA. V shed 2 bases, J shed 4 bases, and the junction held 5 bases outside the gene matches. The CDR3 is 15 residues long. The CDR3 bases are TGCAGCGTTGAATCGGTAGCGGGGGCCACCGGGGAGCTGTTTTTT. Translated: CSVESVAGATGELFF.

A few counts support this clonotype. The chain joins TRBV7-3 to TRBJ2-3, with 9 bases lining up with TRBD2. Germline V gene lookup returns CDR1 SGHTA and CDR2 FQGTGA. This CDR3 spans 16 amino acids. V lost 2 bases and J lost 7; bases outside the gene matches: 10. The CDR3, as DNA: TGTGCCAGCAGCTTACAGTCTAGCGGGGCTGGGAATACGCAGTATTTT. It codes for CASSLQSSGAGNTQYF.

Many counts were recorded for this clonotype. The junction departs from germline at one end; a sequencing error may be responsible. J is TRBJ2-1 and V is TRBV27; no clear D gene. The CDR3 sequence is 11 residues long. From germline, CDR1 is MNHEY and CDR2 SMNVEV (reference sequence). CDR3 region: CASSSGYLCIF. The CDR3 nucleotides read TGTGCCAGCAGTTCCGGGTATCTTTGTATCTTC.

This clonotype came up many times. CDR3 sequence: CASSPGGLGNTEAFF. CDR3 bases: TGTGCCAGCAGTCCAGGGGGCTTAGGGAACACTGAAGCTTTCTTT. The rearrangement links TRBV6-2 or TRBV6-3 to TRBJ1-1, with 8 nucleotides matching TRBD1. CDR1 and CDR2 from the germline V gene are MNHEY and SVGEGT. The CDR3 is 15 residues long. With 5 bases clipped from V and 1 base from J, the junction kept 6 bases outside the gene matches.

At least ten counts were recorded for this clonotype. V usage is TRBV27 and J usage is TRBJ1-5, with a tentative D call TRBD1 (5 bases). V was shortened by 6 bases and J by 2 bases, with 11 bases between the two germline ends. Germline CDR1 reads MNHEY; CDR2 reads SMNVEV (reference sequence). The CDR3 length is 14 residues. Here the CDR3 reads CASRAGLGNQPQHF. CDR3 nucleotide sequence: TGTGCCAGCAGAGCAGGGTTAGGCAATCAGCCCCAGCATTTT.

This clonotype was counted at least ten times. In nucleotides, the CDR3 is TGTGCCACCAGTGACGGGACAGGGGGCGATCAGCCCCAGCATTTT. Amino acids: CATSDGTGGDQPQHF. The J gene is TRBJ1-5, the V gene TRBV24-1; 12 bases map to TRBD1. V dropped 4 bases and J dropped 5; count of bases not matched to a gene: 2. Germline V gives CDR1 KGHDR, CDR2 SFDVKD. The CDR3 is 15 residues long.

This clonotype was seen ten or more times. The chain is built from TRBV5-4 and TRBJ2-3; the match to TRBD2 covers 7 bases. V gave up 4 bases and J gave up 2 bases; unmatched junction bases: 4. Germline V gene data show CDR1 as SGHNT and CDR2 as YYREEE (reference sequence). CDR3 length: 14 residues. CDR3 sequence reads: CASSGRADTDTQYF. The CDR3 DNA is TGTGCCAGCAGCGGGAGGGCAGACACAGATACGCAGTATTTT.

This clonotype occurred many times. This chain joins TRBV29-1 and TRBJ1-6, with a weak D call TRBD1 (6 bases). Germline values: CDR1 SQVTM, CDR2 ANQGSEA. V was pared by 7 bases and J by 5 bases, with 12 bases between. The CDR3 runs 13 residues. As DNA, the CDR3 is TGCAGCGCTGGACAGAGCCATAATTCACCCCTCCACTTT. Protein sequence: CSAGQSHNSPLHF.

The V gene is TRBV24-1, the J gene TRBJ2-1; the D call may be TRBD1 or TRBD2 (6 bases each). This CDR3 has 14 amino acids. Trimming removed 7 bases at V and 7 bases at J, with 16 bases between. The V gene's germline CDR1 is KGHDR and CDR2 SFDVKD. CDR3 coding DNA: TGTGCCACCAGGCGCCCAGGAGGGGGTAATGAGCAGTTCTTC. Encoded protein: CATRRPGGGNEQFF.

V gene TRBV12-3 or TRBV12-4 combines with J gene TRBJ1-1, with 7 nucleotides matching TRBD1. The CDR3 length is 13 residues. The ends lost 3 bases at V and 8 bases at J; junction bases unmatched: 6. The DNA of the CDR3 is TGTGCCAGCAGTTTGGTTTCACAGGGGGAAGCTTTCTTT. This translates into CASSLVSQGEAFF.

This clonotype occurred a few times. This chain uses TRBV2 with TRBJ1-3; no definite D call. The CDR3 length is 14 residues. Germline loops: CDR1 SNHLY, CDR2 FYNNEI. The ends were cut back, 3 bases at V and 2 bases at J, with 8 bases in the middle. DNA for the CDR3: TGTGCCAGCAGTGACACCAGCACTGGAAACACCATATATTTT. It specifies CASSDTSTGNTIYF. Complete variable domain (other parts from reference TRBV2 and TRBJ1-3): EPEVTQTPSHQVTQMGQEVILRCVPISNHLYFYWYRQILGQKVEFLVSFYNNEISEKSEIFDDQFSVERPDGSNFTLKIRSTKLEDSAMYFCASSDTSTGNTIYFGEGSWLTVV.

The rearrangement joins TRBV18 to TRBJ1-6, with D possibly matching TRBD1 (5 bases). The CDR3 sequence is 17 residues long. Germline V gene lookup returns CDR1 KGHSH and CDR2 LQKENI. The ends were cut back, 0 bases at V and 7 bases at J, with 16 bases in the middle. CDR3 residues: CASSPPIRLGGNSPLHF. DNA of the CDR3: TGTGCCAGCTCACCACCGATCAGGCTCGGGGGGAATTCACCCCTCCACTTT.

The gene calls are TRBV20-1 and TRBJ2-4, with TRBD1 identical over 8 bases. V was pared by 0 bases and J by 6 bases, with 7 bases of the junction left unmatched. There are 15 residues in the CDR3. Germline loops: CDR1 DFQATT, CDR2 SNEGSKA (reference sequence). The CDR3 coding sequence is TGCAGTGCTAGAGAGAGCAGGGGGCGAGGAAACATTCAGTACTTC. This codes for CSARESRGRGNIQYF.